One sample yielded the 23 T cell receptor beta chains listed below, sequenced in a study of blood T cell repertoires in COVID-19. This table comes from immunoSEQ multiplex PCR, and its TCRdb copy is limited to in-frame clones, with some not included. This table holds 250,000 to 300,000 clones, approximately 91% found once. The sample taken for sequencing was PBMCs or T cells enriched from blood (not recorded which). These receptors came from a woman aged 40 to 49 with acute COVID-19.

The rearrangement links TRBV19 to TRBJ1-3, with TRBD1 matching 7 bases. The CDR3 covers 17 residues. CDR1 and CDR2 (germline): LNHDA, SQIVND (reference sequence). J was trimmed by 0 bases and V by 7 bases; bases with no gene match: 12. The CDR3, as DNA: TGTGCCAGTACCCCTATCCGGGACAGCCGCTCTGGAAACACCATATATTTT. As protein: CASTPIRDSRSGNTIYF.

The chain joins TRBV12-3 or TRBV12-4 to TRBJ1-2; D is unclear. Trimming took 1 base from V and 8 from J, leaving 11 bases between them. The CDR3 is 13 amino acids. Here the CDR3 reads CASSLGRLKGYTF. The CDR3 region has the DNA TGTGCCAGCAGTTTAGGCAGGCTGAAGGGCTACACCTTC.

The V gene is TRBV5-1, the J gene TRBJ1-5; D is possibly TRBD1 (6 bases). CDR1 and CDR2 from the germline V gene are SGHRS and YFSETQ. The CDR3 sequence is 15 residues long. The V end lost 5 bases, the J end lost 3 bases, and 15 bases lay between the germline ends. CDR3 sequence reads: CASSPDTGNNQPQHF. The CDR3 DNA is TGCGCCAGCAGTCCAGATACAGGGAACAATCAGCCCCAGCATTTT.

The rearrangement uses TRBV21-1 and TRBJ2-2; no check of the table's D call, TRBD1, against the DNA was made. TRBV21-1 is assigned pseudogene status. The CDR3 is 15 residues long. CDR3 sequence (DNA): TGTGCCAGCAGCAGGGGGCAGGGTAACACCGGGGAGCTGTTTTTT. The encoded protein is CASSRGQGNTGELFF.

V usage is TRBV14 and J usage is TRBJ1-2; a weak D match, TRBD1 (5 bases). The V and J ends lost 1 base and 2 bases respectively, with 14 bases between them. CDR3 size: 16 residues. Germline V gives CDR1 SGHDN, CDR2 FVKESK. The CDR3 loop is CASSQVRAGCNYGYTF. For the CDR3, the DNA is TGTGCCAGCAGCCAAGTTAGGGCAGGGTGCAACTATGGCTACACCTTC. The whole variable domain, filled in from reference TRBV14 and TRBJ1-2, reads EAGVTQFPSHSVIEKGQTVTLRCDPISGHDNLYWYRRVMGKEIKFLLHFVKESKQDESGMPNNRFLAERTGGTYSTLKVQPAELEDSGVYFCASSQVRAGCNYGYTFGSGTRLTVV.

The V call is TRBV7-2, the J call TRBJ2-3; 8 nucleotides match TRBD1. V lost 1 base and J lost 4; bases outside the gene matches: 10. The CDR3 runs 17 residues. Germline assignment: CDR1 SGHTA and CDR2 FQGNSA. CDR3 loop: CASSLVAGGKGADTQYF. The CDR3 region has the DNA TGTGCCAGCAGCTTAGTGGCAGGGGGCAAGGGAGCAGATACGCAGTATTTT.

This chain uses TRBV5-1 with TRBJ2-1; TRBD2 might be the D (5 bases). The CDR3 loop spans 14 amino acids. Per the germline V gene, CDR1 is SGHRS and CDR2 is YFSETQ. Trimming cost V 6 bases and J 0 bases, with 10 bases left between them. CDR3 coding DNA: TGCGCCAGCAAGGACTGGAACTCCTACAATGAGCAGTTCTTC. Protein product: CASKDWNSYNEQFF.

The chain links TRBV7-9 to TRBJ2-3, with D perhaps TRBD2 (6 bases). This CDR3 has 16 amino acids. The ends were cut back, 5 bases at V and 7 bases at J, with 22 bases in the middle. The germline V gene encodes CDR1 SEHNR and CDR2 FQNEAQ (reference sequence). The CDR3 loop is CASSVGPGLGEYTQYF. CDR3 DNA sequence: TGTGCCAGCAGCGTGGGACCGGGACTGGGGGAATATACGCAGTATTTT.

In its sample, this clone was seen a few times. The chain employs TRBV29-1 and TRBJ2-1, with TRBD2 identical over 11 bases. The J segment lost 4 bases and the V segment lost 1 base, leaving 3 bases of the junction unmatched. Germline loops: CDR1 SQVTM, CDR2 ANQGSEA. This CDR3 contains 15 residues. The CDR3 coding sequence is TGCAGCGTTGAAGGCACTAGCGGGGGATACAATGAGCAGTTCTTC. This gives the protein CSVEGTSGGYNEQFF.

This clone was seen only once. The rearrangement uses TRBV30 and TRBJ1-1; 7 positions agree with TRBD1. With V trimmed by 1 base and J by 3 bases, 5 bases remained unmatched. The CDR3 length is 14 residues. CDR1 GTSNPN and CDR2 SVGIG come from the germline V gene (reference sequence). The CDR3 nucleotides read TGTGCCTGGAGTGCACAGGGGAAATACACTGAAGCTTTCTTT. It specifies CAWSAQGKYTEAFF.

This chain joins TRBV6-5 and TRBJ1-1, with D possibly being TRBD1 (6 bases). CDR3 length equals 16 residues. Per germline, CDR1 MNHEY and CDR2 SVGAGI. The germline V and J ends were trimmed by 0 bases and 6 bases, with 17 bases remaining between them. Here the CDR3 reads CASSYSGAGPRAEAFF. Written as DNA, the CDR3 is TGTGCCAGCAGTTACTCGGGGGCAGGACCGAGGGCTGAAGCTTTCTTT.

The V and J genes are TRBV28 and TRBJ2-5, with 10 positions matching TRBD1. The germline V gene encodes CDR1 MDHEN and CDR2 SYDVKM. CDR3 size: 15 residues. V trimming: 5 bases; J trimming: 4 bases; junction bases outside the gene matches: 7. The CDR3 DNA reads TGTGCCAGCAGTCCCCTTCGGACAGGGGGAGAGACCCAGTACTTC. It yields the protein CASSPLRTGGETQYF.

The chain is built from TRBV5-4 and TRBJ2-5, with 11 bases that match TRBD1. V lost 4 bases and J lost 5; bases outside the gene matches: 7. Germline CDR1 reads SGHNT; CDR2 reads YYREEE (reference sequence). This CDR3 comprises 15 residues. Here the CDR3 reads CASSTDRGQGETQYF. For the CDR3, the DNA is TGTGCCAGCAGCACGGACAGGGGGCAAGGGGAGACCCAGTACTTC.

The V call is TRBV27, the J call TRBJ2-7, with 8 positions matching TRBD1. Germline V gene sequence: CDR1 MNHEY, CDR2 SMNVEV (reference sequence). V was pared by 9 bases and J by 3 bases, with 7 bases of the junction left unmatched. The CDR3 has 13 residues. CDR3 amino acids: CASTGGQVYEQYF. As DNA, the CDR3 is TGTGCCAGTACAGGGGGTCAGGTCTACGAGCAGTACTTC.

The genes are TRBV19 and TRBJ1-4; D possibly corresponds to TRBD1 (6 bases). Germline CDR1 and CDR2: LNHDA and SQIVND (reference sequence). V lost 3 bases, J lost 6 bases, and 14 bases lay in between. The CDR3 has 15 amino acids. In DNA form, the CDR3 reads TGTGCCAGTAGTATGTCGGGGGGCGCTTATGAAAAACTGTTTTTT. Its translation: CASSMSGGAYEKLFF.

The chain is built from TRBV24-1 and TRBJ1-2, with 7 bases that match TRBD1. V shed 3 bases and J 4 bases; nucleotides not matched to a gene: 1. CDR3 size: 13 residues. The germline gives CDR1 KGHDR, CDR2 SFDVKD. CDR3 nucleotides: TGTGCCACCAGTGATAGGGACAGCTATGGCTACACCTTC. Translated: CATSDRDSYGYTF.

The genes are TRBV6-2 or TRBV6-3 and TRBJ2-1; no clear D gene. V lost 2 bases to trimming and J lost 0 bases, with 17 bases between them. Germline V lookup: CDR1 MNHEY, CDR2 SVGEGT. This CDR3 is built from 18 residues. CDR3 loop: CASSYRGPTVPSYNEQFF. CDR3 nucleotides: TGTGCCAGCAGTTACAGAGGCCCGACTGTACCCTCCTACAATGAGCAGTTCTTC.

V gene TRBV30 combines with J gene TRBJ2-1; 7 nucleotides match TRBD1. CDR1 GTSNPN and CDR2 SVGIG come from the germline V gene (reference sequence). The CDR3 spans 14 residues. Trimming removed 3 bases from V and 3 bases from J; junction bases left unmatched: 5. The CDR3 region has the DNA TGTGCCTGGAGCGGGGACAGCCTCTACAATGAGCAGTTCTTC. Amino acids: CAWSGDSLYNEQFF.

This clone was observed a single time. V and J are TRBV10-3 and TRBJ2-7; TRBD1 matches at 10 bases. J was trimmed by 2 bases and V by 3 bases; bases with no gene match: 10. CDR3 size: 17 residues. Germline V gene lookup returns CDR1 ENHRY and CDR2 SYGVKD. The CDR3 DNA reads as TGTGCCATCAGTGAAGCTCCACCGGGGACAGGGGCCTACGAGCAGTACTTC. This gives the protein CAISEAPPGTGAYEQYF.

This chain joins TRBV6-5 and TRBJ2-1; 13 nucleotides agree with TRBD2. CDR3 length equals 14 residues. V lost 6 bases, J lost 5 bases, and 1 base stayed unmatched. The germline V gene has CDR1 MNHEY and CDR2 SVGAGI. CDR3 residues: CASSGTSGNNEQFF. DNA for the CDR3: TGTGCCAGCAGCGGGACTAGCGGGAACAATGAGCAGTTCTTC.

Note on this clone: Other DNA variants within this sample encode the same CDR3. V and J are TRBV7-9 and TRBJ1-2, with D unresolved. Trimming took 2 bases from V and 4 from J, leaving 8 bases between them. Germline loops: CDR1 SEHNR, CDR2 FQNEAQ (reference sequence). The length of the CDR3 is 13 residues. For the CDR3, the DNA is TGTGCCAGCAGCTTACAGACTACCTATGGCTACACCTTC. Protein sequence: CASSLQTTYGYTF.

This chain links TRBV28 with TRBJ2-5; 13 positions match TRBD2. The J segment lost 4 bases and the V segment lost 5 bases, leaving 7 bases of the junction unmatched. The CDR3 is 16 amino acids. The germline CDR1 and CDR2 sequences are MDHEN and SYDVKM. In DNA, the CDR3 is TGTGCCAGCAGTCCCCGGACTAGCGGGGGCACAGAGACCCAGTACTTC. Residues: CASSPRTSGGTETQYF.

The rearrangement links TRBV18 to TRBJ2-1; D is perhaps TRBD2 (6 bases). Germline V lookup: CDR1 KGHSH, CDR2 LQKENI. The CDR3 is made up of 16 amino acids. V lost 3 bases and J lost 5, with 17 bases in between. The CDR3, as DNA: TGTGCCAGCTCACCGTTTGGTCGGGAGTCTAACAATGAGCAGTTCTTC. It specifies CASSPFGRESNNEQFF.